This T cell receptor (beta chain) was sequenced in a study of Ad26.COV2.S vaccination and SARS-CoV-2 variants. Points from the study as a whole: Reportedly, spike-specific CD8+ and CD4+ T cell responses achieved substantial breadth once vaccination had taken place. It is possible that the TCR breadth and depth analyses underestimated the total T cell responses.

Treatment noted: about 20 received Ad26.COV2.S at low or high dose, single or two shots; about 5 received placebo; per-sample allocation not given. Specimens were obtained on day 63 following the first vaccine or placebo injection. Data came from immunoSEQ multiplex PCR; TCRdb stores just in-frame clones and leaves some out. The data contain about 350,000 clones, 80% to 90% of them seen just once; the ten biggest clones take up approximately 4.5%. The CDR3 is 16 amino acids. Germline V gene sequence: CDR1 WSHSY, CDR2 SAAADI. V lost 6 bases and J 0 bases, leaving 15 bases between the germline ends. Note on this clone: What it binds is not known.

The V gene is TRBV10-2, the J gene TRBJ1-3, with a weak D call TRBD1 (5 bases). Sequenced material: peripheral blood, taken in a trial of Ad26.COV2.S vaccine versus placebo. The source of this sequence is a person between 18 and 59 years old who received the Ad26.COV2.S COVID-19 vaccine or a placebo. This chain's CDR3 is CASSRDFFLSGNTIYF. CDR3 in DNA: TGCGCCAGCAGCCGGGACTTTTTTCTCTCTGGAAACACCATATATTTT.